Listed here are 20 T cell receptor beta chains from one sample, sequenced in a study of vaccination and CD4 T cells after COVID-19. Treatment of the sample: approximately 10-day PBMC culture with coronavirus spike peptide pools or control peptides (ViraFEST assay). Their target antigens are unknown. The Oncomine TCR Beta short-read assay was what sequenced the DNA obtained from cultured CD4+ T cells. Each CDR3 protein is one row after TCRdb ran MiXCR on the PCR reads. The sample consists of 11,000 to 15,000 distinct CDR3 sequences, roughly 57% of them appearing once. The specimen sequenced was CD4+ T cells from blood, cultured in vitro. All receptors come from a human donor who had recovered from COVID-19.

By frequency in the sample, this clonotype is medium-sized. The chain uses TRBV20-1 and TRBJ2-7, with TRBD2 matching over 9 bases. There are 14 residues in the CDR3. The V gene's germline CDR1 is DFQATT and CDR2 SNEGSKA (reference sequence). V dropped 0 bases and J dropped 9; count of bases not matched to a gene: 9. The CDR3 region is CSARETSGLRGQYF. The CDR3 DNA reads TGCAGTGCTAGAGAGACTAGCGGTCTACGGGGGCAGTACTTC.

V gene TRBV4-1 combines with J gene TRBJ2-6; D might be TRBD1 (5 bases). The CDR3 spans 17 residues. Trimming cost V 1 base and J 0 bases, with 10 bases left between them. Germline values: CDR1 MGHRA, CDR2 YSYEKL. This CDR3 reads CASSQGGTYSGANVLTF. The CDR3 DNA is TGCGCCAGCAGCCAAGGGGGCACCTACTCTGGGGCCAACGTCCTGACTTTC.

CDR3 nucleotide sequence: TGTGCCAGCAGCTTTGGACTATTCTACGAGCAGTACTTC. Translated: CASSFGLFYEQYF. The V call is TRBV27, the J call TRBJ2-7, with D possibly being TRBD2 (6 bases). This CDR3 region has 13 residues. Germline CDR1 is MNHEY and CDR2 is SMNVEV (reference sequence). The ends were cut back, 6 bases at V and 3 bases at J, with 12 bases in the middle.

The rearrangement links TRBV25-1 to TRBJ2-3; the D is unclear. V gave up 0 bases and J gave up 1 base, with 8 bases separating them. The CDR3 loop spans 15 amino acids. The germline gives CDR1 MGHDK, CDR2 SYGVNS. The CDR3 DNA reads as TGTGCCAGCAGTGAATATCTATGGGGCACAGATACGCAGTATTTT. Amino acids: CASSEYLWGTDTQYF. The full variable domain, completed using reference TRBV25-1 and TRBJ2-3, is EADIYQTPRYLVIGTGKKITLECSQTMGHDKMYWYQQDPGMELHLIHYSYGVNSTEKGDLSSESTVSRIRTEHFPLTLESARPSHTSQYLCASSEYLWGTDTQYFGPGTRLTVL.

The gene calls are TRBV10-3 and TRBJ2-1; TRBD2 agrees at 9 bases. Per germline, CDR1 ENHRY and CDR2 SYGVKD. The V gene end was trimmed by 6 bases and the J gene end by 7 bases; junction bases not matched to a gene: 7. The CDR3 runs to 14 residues. The CDR3, as DNA: TGTGCCATCAGCCGTATAGCGGGAGAGAATGAGCAGTTCTTC. Its translation is CAISRIAGENEQFF.

Points on this clonotype: Mismatch with germline at one junction end may stem from a read error. V is TRBV6-2 or TRBV6-3 and J is TRBJ2-7; D possibly corresponds to TRBD1 (6 bases). Germline loops: CDR1 MNHEY, CDR2 SVGEGT. This CDR3 is 15 amino acids long. In DNA form, the CDR3 reads TGTGCCAGCAATTACCAGGGGAGTGGGCCTTACGAGCAGTACTTC. Protein: CASNYQGSGPYEQYF.

This chain connects TRBV19 to TRBJ2-1, with TRBD2 matching 9 bases. The CDR3 covers 16 residues. The ends lost 6 bases at V and 6 bases at J; junction bases unmatched: 12. Germline V gene lookup returns CDR1 LNHDA and CDR2 SQIVND (reference sequence). The DNA for the CDR3 is TGTGCCAGTAGCCCATACCCCGGGACTAGCTCCAATGAGCAGTTCTTC. The encoded protein is CASSPYPGTSSNEQFF.

The CDR3 nucleotides are TGTGCCACCAGCAGAGATGAGGGATCTGGGGCCAACGTCCTGACTTTC. The encoded protein is CATSRDEGSGANVLTF. The chain recombines TRBV15 with TRBJ2-6, with D possibly TRBD2 on 5 matching bases. Trimming shortened V by 0 bases and J by 1 base, and 7 bases separated the two germline ends. Germline V gene lookup returns CDR1 LNHNV and CDR2 YYDKDF (reference sequence). The CDR3 spans 16 residues.

The genes are TRBV12-3 or TRBV12-4 and TRBJ2-2, with D maybe TRBD2 (5 bases). This CDR3 has 15 amino acids. Trimming took off 6 bases at V and 0 bases at J, with 11 bases between the two ends. CDR3 amino acids: CASRLSGPNTGELFF. DNA for the CDR3: TGTGCCAGCAGACTGAGCGGACCGAACACCGGGGAGCTGTTTTTT.

This clonotype was detected only a few times. The V gene is TRBV2, the J gene TRBJ1-2; D ambiguous. The germline V and J ends were trimmed by 8 bases and 5 bases, with 21 bases remaining between them. CDR1 and CDR2 (germline): SNHLY, FYNNEI. This CDR3 spans 15 amino acids. The CDR3 loop is CASGALRAVLYGYTF. In nucleotides, the CDR3 is TGTGCCAGCGGAGCTTTGCGGGCAGTTTTGTATGGCTACACCTTC.

The chain joins TRBV6-1 to TRBJ1-5, with D perhaps TRBD1 (5 bases). CDR3 length: 14 residues. The V gene's germline CDR1 is MNHNS and CDR2 SASEGT. Trimming shortened V by 3 bases and J by 6 bases, and 12 bases separated the two germline ends. The CDR3 loop reads CASSDGTASQPQHF. DNA of the CDR3: TGTGCCAGCAGTGACGGGACGGCTTCTCAGCCCCAGCATTTT.

In this sample, this clonotype turned up a few times. The rearrangement uses TRBV28 and TRBJ2-1; 7 nucleotides agree with TRBD1. The V segment lost 6 bases and the J segment 4 bases; nucleotides outside the gene matches: 9. In germline, CDR1 is MDHEN, CDR2 SYDVKM. This CDR3 comprises 15 residues. CDR3 DNA: TGTGCCAGCAGCCTTCAGGGGGAAGTATACAATGAGCAGTTCTTC. It translates to CASSLQGEVYNEQFF. The variable domain in full, with the rest retrieved from reference TRBV28 and TRBJ2-1, is DVKVTQSSRYLVKRTGEKVFLECVQDMDHENMFWYRQDPGLGLRLIYFSYDVKMKEKGDIPEGYSVSREKKERFSLILESASTNQTSMYLCASSLQGEVYNEQFFGPGTRLTVL.

V gene TRBV19 combines with J gene TRBJ1-5, with TRBD1 matching over 7 bases. CDR3 length: 13 amino acids. Germline CDR1 is LNHDA and CDR2 is SQIVND (reference sequence). Unmatched junction bases numbered 2, after V lost 6 bases and J lost 3 bases. CDR3 amino acids: CASRGQFNQPQHF. The CDR3 DNA reads as TGTGCCAGTAGGGGACAGTTCAATCAGCCCCAGCATTTT.

The J gene is TRBJ2-7, the V gene TRBV7-3; the D is unclear. In germline, CDR1 is SGHTA, CDR2 FQGTGA. The CDR3 sequence is 13 residues long. V was shortened by 1 base and J by 7 bases, with 11 bases between the two germline ends. CDR3 DNA: TGTGCCAGCAGCTTAAATTACGATGGGGAGCAGTACTTC. Translating gives CASSLNYDGEQYF.

The V call is TRBV20-1, the J call TRBJ1-1; TRBD1 might be the D (6 bases). The CDR3 is 14 amino acids. Per the germline V gene, CDR1 is DFQATT and CDR2 is SNEGSKA (reference sequence). V lost 6 bases, J lost 6 bases, and 20 bases lay in between. CDR3 nucleotides: TGCAGTGCGAGACACACAGGGTACTTTGCTGAAGCTTTCTTT. The encoded protein is CSARHTGYFAEAFF.

The gene calls are TRBV15 and TRBJ2-7; D call uncertain. Germline V gives CDR1 LNHNV, CDR2 YYDKDF (reference sequence). V gave up 0 bases and J gave up 1 base, with 4 bases separating them. The CDR3 runs 13 residues. CDR3 amino acids: CATSRDVSYEQYF. For the CDR3, the DNA is TGTGCCACCAGCAGAGATGTGTCCTACGAGCAGTACTTC.

The chain is built from TRBV20-1 and TRBJ1-6; D remains unclear. Trimming removed 1 base from V and 6 bases from J, with 16 bases in between. Germline CDR1 and CDR2: DFQATT and SNEGSKA (reference sequence). The CDR3 has 16 residues. Here the CDR3 DNA reads TGCAGTGCTAGAGCCCTTACGGACGGAACTAATTCACCCCTCCACTTT. This sequence encodes CSARALTDGTNSPLHF.

This chain connects TRBV6-1 to TRBJ1-1, with D maybe TRBD1 (5 bases). V lost 6 bases, J lost 1 base, and 15 bases lay in between. CDR1 MNHNS and CDR2 SASEGT come from the germline V gene. The CDR3 runs 15 residues. The CDR3 protein is CASRRDRTKNTEAFF. CDR3 DNA: TGTGCCAGCAGACGAGACAGAACGAAGAACACTGAAGCTTTCTTT.

This rearrangement joins TRBV10-1 to TRBJ2-7; 7 nucleotides align to TRBD1. V lost 2 bases to trimming and J lost 2 bases; unmatched junction nucleotides: 3. The CDR3 length is 14 residues. Germline-derived CDR1 and CDR2 are WNHNN and SYGVQD (reference sequence). CDR3 loop: CASSEAGGTYEQYF. CDR3 bases: TGCGCCAGCAGTGAGGCAGGGGGAACCTACGAGCAGTACTTC.

The gene calls are TRBV20-1 and TRBJ2-2, with 7 bases identical to TRBD2. Germline-derived CDR1 and CDR2 are DFQATT and SNEGSKA (reference sequence). Trimming at V came to 0 bases and at J to 4 bases, leaving 8 bases not matched to a gene. The CDR3 has 16 amino acids. CDR3 in DNA: TGCAGTGCTAGAGATTTAAGCCGGGAGGTCACCGGGGAGCTGTTTTTT. Amino acid sequence: CSARDLSREVTGELFF.